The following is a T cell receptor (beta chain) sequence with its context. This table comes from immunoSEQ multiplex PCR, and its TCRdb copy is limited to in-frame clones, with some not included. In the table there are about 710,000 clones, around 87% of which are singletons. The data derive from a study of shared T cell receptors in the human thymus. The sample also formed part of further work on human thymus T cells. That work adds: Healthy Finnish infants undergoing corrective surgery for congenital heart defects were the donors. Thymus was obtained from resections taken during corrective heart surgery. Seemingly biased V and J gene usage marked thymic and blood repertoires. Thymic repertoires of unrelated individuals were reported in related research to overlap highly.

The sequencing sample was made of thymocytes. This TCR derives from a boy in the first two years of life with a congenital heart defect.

The CDR3 DNA sequence: TGCGCCAGCAGCCAAGAAAACAGGGGCACTGAAGCTTTCTTT. Amino acids: CASSQENRGTEAFF. This chain connects TRBV4-1 to TRBJ1-1; 7 nucleotides align to TRBD1. This CDR3 spans 14 amino acids. V lost 0 bases and J lost 4; bases outside the gene matches: 2. CDR1 and CDR2 from the germline V gene are MGHRA and YSYEKL.